The 18 T cell receptor beta chains below all came from one sample that was sequenced in a study of technical replicates of blood from a few donors. Data came from immunoSEQ multiplex PCR; TCRdb stores just in-frame clones and leaves some out. Of some 80,000 clones in the sample, 90% to 95% were seen once. Sequenced input: T cells isolated from PBMCs. The receptors derive from a human donor in good health.

The chain couples TRBV27 to TRBJ2-1, with D tentatively TRBD2 (6 bases). CDR1 is MNHEY and CDR2 is SMNVEV in the germline V gene (reference sequence). The CDR3 runs to 15 residues. V was pared by 3 bases and J by 9 bases, with 18 bases between. The CDR3 here is CASSFGTDSHSEQFF. In DNA, the CDR3 is TGTGCCAGCAGTTTTGGGACTGATTCACACAGTGAGCAGTTCTTC.

This chain joins TRBV7-9 and TRBJ2-7; 9 bases are a match to TRBD2. CDR1 and CDR2 (germline): SEHNR, FQNEAQ (reference sequence). With 8 bases clipped from V and 3 bases from J, the junction kept 5 bases outside the gene matches. CDR3 length: 13 amino acids. The CDR3 here is CASVTSGDYEQYF. CDR3 DNA: TGTGCCAGCGTGACTAGCGGAGACTACGAGCAGTACTTC.

The V call is TRBV28, the J call TRBJ1-1; D gene ambiguous. CDR3 size: 17 residues. V lost 1 base and J 0 bases, leaving 15 bases between the germline ends. The V gene's germline CDR1 is MDHEN and CDR2 SYDVKM. CDR3 coding DNA: TGTGCCAGCAGTTTATTCGGGTCTACTCCCTTGAACACTGAAGCTTTCTTT. Residues: CASSLFGSTPLNTEAFF.

The CDR3 loop reads CASSTGQGADEQYF. The CDR3 nucleotides read TGTGCCAGCAGTACCGGACAGGGGGCCGACGAGCAGTACTTC. This sequence joins TRBV28 and TRBJ2-7; 11 bases line up with TRBD1. Germline lookup yields CDR1 MDHEN and CDR2 SYDVKM. This CDR3 is built from 14 residues. V was pared by 5 bases and J by 5 bases, with 5 bases of the junction left unmatched.

The gene calls are TRBV10-1 and TRBJ2-7, with D possibly being TRBD1 (6 bases). The germline V and J ends were trimmed by 6 bases and 0 bases, with 18 bases remaining between them. The CDR3 is 16 amino acids. Germline CDR1 and CDR2: WNHNN and SYGVQD (reference sequence). The DNA of the CDR3 is TGCGCCAGCAGCACAAAGGACAGAGTTCTCTCCTACGAGCAGTACTTC. Amino acid sequence: CASSTKDRVLSYEQYF.

This chain joins TRBV7-2 and TRBJ1-1; a possible D gene is TRBD1 (6 bases). Germline V lookup: CDR1 SGHTA, CDR2 FQGNSA. The CDR3 loop spans 14 amino acids. V dropped 7 bases and J dropped 2 bases, with 14 bases sitting between them. In DNA form, the CDR3 reads TGTGCCAGCAACTACGGGGGGCCTAACACTGAAGCTTTCTTT. It is translated as CASNYGGPNTEAFF.

The rearrangement links TRBV4-1 to TRBJ2-1, with 10 bases identical to TRBD2. Losses at the gene ends were 2 bases for V and 8 bases for J; bases not matched to a gene: 6. Germline V lookup: CDR1 MGHRA, CDR2 YSYEKL. This CDR3 has 15 residues. The CDR3 loop reads CASSQPASGSYEQFF. The CDR3 region has the DNA TGCGCCAGCAGCCAACCGGCTAGCGGGAGCTATGAGCAGTTCTTC.

This clone was seen a single time. The chain is built from TRBV2 and TRBJ2-7; D not certain. Looked up from germline, CDR1 is SNHLY and CDR2 is FYNNEI. The CDR3 has 11 residues. Trimming stripped 8 bases from V and 0 bases from J, with 5 bases between. Written as DNA, the CDR3 is TGTGCCAGCCGGAGCTCCTACGAGCAGTACTTC. Translating gives CASRSSYEQYF.

The chain uses TRBV7-3 and TRBJ2-1; TRBD1 agrees at 8 bases. V was clipped by 3 bases and J by 6 bases; unmatched bases: 4. The CDR3 is made up of 14 amino acids. Germline CDR1 and CDR2: SGHTA and FQGTGA. Here the CDR3 DNA reads TGTGCCAGCAGCTTGACAGGGACAGGCAATGAGCAGTTCTTC. Translated: CASSLTGTGNEQFF. Full variable domain (rest looked up from reference TRBV7-3 and TRBJ2-1): GAGVSQTPSNKVTEKGKYVELRCDPISGHTALYWYRQSLGQGPEFLIYFQGTGAADDSGLPNDRFFAVRPEGSVSTLKIQRTERGDSAVYLCASSLTGTGNEQFFGPGTRLTVL.

The rearrangement links TRBV4-3 to TRBJ2-1; TRBD2 matches 10 bases. The germline CDR1 and CDR2 sequences are LGHNA and YSLEER. The CDR3 length is 17 residues. Losses at the gene ends were 3 bases for V and 6 bases for J; bases not matched to a gene: 11. CDR3 bases: TGCGCCAGCAGCCACCGTCGGGCTAGCGGGAGCCTCAATGAGCAGTTCTTC. It codes for CASSHRRASGSLNEQFF.

The CDR3 bases are TGTGCCTTAACGGAGGAGCCGGGGGAGACCCAGTACTTC. Amino acid sequence: CALTEEPGETQYF. The rearrangement joins TRBV5-6 to TRBJ2-5; D might be TRBD2 (5 bases). Trimming removed 10 bases from V and 5 bases from J, with 18 bases in between. The CDR3 has 13 amino acids. Germline CDR1 reads SGHDT; CDR2 reads YYEEEE.

The rearrangement joins TRBV7-2 to TRBJ2-7; 12 bases match TRBD2. Germline-derived CDR1 and CDR2 are SGHTA and FQGNSA. The CDR3 has 16 residues. V shed 4 bases, J shed 5 bases, and the junction held 9 bases outside the gene matches. The CDR3 sequence is CASSSASSGRVHEQYF. Here the CDR3 DNA reads TGTGCCAGCAGCTCCGCCTCTAGCGGGAGGGTCCACGAGCAGTACTTC.

The gene calls are TRBV9 and TRBJ1-1, with 7 bases matching TRBD1. CDR1 SGDLS and CDR2 YYNGEE come from the germline V gene. V trimming: 4 bases; J trimming: 5 bases; junction bases outside the gene matches: 5. The CDR3 has 13 amino acids. CDR3 protein: CASSSGQLTEAFF. Here the CDR3 DNA reads TGTGCCAGCAGCTCGGGACAGTTGACTGAAGCTTTCTTT.

The chain recombines TRBV6-5 with TRBJ1-2; 8 positions agree with TRBD1. The ends lost 3 bases at V and 2 bases at J; junction bases unmatched: 8. Germline values: CDR1 MNHEY, CDR2 SVGAGI. This CDR3 has 16 amino acids. The CDR3 sequence: CASSYNVGTGNYGYTF. DNA of the CDR3: TGTGCCAGCAGTTATAATGTAGGGACAGGCAACTATGGCTACACCTTC.

V and J are TRBV9 and TRBJ1-2; 7 nucleotides align to TRBD1. CDR3 length equals 18 residues. Germline V gene sequence: CDR1 SGDLS, CDR2 YYNGEE. Trimming took 4 bases from V and 4 from J; bases not matched to a gene: 19. The CDR3 sequence: CASSLSDFPKTGRYGYTF. The CDR3 DNA reads TGTGCCAGCAGCCTATCTGACTTCCCCAAGACAGGGCGCTATGGCTACACCTTC.

This chain uses TRBV2 with TRBJ2-1; 8 nucleotides line up with TRBD2. Germline V gives CDR1 SNHLY, CDR2 FYNNEI. With 7 bases clipped from V and 4 bases from J, the junction kept 6 bases outside the gene matches. This CDR3 comprises 14 residues. Here the CDR3 reads CASTREDIYNEQFF. CDR3 DNA sequence: TGTGCCAGCACGCGGGAGGATATATACAATGAGCAGTTCTTC.

This clone was seen a handful of times. The rearrangement links TRBV4-3 to TRBJ1-5; D unclear. The V gene lost 7 bases and the J gene lost 2 bases, with 6 bases spanning the gap. Germline V gene sequence: CDR1 LGHNA, CDR2 YSLEER. The CDR3 is 12 amino acids. CDR3 nucleotides: TGCGCCAGCACCTGTGGCAATCAGCCCCAGCATTTT. It is translated as CASTCGNQPQHF.

The rearrangement uses TRBV7-2 and TRBJ2-1; D might be TRBD1 (6 bases). This CDR3 has 17 amino acids. V was pared by 1 base and J by 0 bases, with 13 bases between. CDR1 and CDR2 (germline): SGHTA, FQGNSA. The CDR3 nucleotides are TGTGCCAGCAGCTTAGGAGGACAGTCGAGCTCCTACAATGAGCAGTTCTTC. Residues: CASSLGGQSSSYNEQFF.